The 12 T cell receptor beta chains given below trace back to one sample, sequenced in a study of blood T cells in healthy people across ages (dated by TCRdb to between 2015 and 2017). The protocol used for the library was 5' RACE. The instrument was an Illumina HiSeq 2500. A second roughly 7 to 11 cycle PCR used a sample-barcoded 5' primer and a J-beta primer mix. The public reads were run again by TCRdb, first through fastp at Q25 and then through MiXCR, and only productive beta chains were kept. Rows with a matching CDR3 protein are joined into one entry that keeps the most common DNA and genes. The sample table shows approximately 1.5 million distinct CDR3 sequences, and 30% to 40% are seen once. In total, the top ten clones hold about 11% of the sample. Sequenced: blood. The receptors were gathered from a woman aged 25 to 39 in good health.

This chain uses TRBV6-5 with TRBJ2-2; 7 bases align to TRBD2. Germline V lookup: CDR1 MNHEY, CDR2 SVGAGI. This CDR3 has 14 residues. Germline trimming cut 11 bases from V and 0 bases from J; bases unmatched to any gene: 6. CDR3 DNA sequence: TGTGCCGCAGGAGGACTAGCGAACACCGGGGAGCTGTTTTTT. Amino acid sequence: CAAGGLANTGELFF.

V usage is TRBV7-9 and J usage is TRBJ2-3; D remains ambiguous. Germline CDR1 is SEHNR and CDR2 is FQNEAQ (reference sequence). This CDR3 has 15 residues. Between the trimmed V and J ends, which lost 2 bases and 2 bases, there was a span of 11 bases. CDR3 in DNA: TGTGCCAGCAGCTTAAGTCTGATGGACACAGATACGCAGTATTTT. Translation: CASSLSLMDTDTQYF. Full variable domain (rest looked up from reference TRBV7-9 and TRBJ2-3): DTGVSQNPRHKITKRGQNVTFRCDPISEHNRLYWYRQTLGQGPEFLTYFQNEAQLEKSRLLSDRFSAERPKGSFSTLEIQRTEQGDSAMYLCASSLSLMDTDTQYFGPGTRLTVL.

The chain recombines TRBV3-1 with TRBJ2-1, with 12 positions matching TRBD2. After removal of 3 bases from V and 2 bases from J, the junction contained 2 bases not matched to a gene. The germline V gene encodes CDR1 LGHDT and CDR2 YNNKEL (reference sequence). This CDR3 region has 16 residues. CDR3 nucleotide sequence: TGTGCCAGCAGCCACCGACTAGCGGGAGCCTACAATGAGCAGTTCTTC. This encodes CASSHRLAGAYNEQFF.

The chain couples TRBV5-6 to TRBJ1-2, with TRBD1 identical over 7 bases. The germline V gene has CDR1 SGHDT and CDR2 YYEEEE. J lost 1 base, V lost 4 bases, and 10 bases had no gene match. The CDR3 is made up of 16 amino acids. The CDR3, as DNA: TGTGCCAGCAGCCTTCGAACAGGGGATATTAACTATGGCTACACCTTC. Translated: CASSLRTGDINYGYTF.

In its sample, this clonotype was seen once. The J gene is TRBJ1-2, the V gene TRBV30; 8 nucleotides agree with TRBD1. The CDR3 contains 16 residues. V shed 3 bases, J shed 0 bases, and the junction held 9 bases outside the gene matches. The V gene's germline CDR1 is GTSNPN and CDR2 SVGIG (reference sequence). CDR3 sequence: CAWSPETGGPNYGYTF. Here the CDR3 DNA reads TGTGCCTGGAGCCCAGAAACAGGGGGACCTAACTATGGCTACACCTTC.

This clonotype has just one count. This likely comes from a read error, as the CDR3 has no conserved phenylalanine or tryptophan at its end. Written as DNA, the CDR3 is TGTGCCAGCAGCTTAACGCCTAGCGGACAATACGAGCAGTACTGC. Amino acid sequence: CASSLTPSGQYEQYC. The rearrangement links TRBV7-7 to TRBJ2-7; 7 nucleotides match TRBD2. The CDR3 contains 15 residues. CDR1 and CDR2 (germline): SSHAT, FNYEAQ (reference sequence). The V gene end was trimmed by 2 bases and the J gene end by 4 bases; junction bases not matched to a gene: 8.

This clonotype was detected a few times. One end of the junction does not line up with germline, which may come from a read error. The CDR3, as DNA: TGTGCCAGCAATTTAGCGGCTAGCGGGAGAGTTGAGCAGTTCTTC. Its translation: CASNLAASGRVEQFF. This chain connects TRBV12-3 or TRBV12-4 to TRBJ2-1, with 10 bases aligning to TRBD2. The CDR3 has 15 amino acids.

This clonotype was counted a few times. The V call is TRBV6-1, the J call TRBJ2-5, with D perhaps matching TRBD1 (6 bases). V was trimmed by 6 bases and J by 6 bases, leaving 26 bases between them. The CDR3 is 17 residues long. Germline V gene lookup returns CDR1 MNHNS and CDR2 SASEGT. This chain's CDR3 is CASSAPRTDLGSKTQYF. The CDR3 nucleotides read TGTGCCAGCAGCGCACCACGGACAGACCTAGGGAGTAAGACCCAGTACTTC.

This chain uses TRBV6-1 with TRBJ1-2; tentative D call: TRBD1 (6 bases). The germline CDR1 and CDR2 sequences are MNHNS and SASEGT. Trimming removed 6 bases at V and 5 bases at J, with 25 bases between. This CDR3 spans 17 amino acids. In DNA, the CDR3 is TGTGCCAGCAGCCCCGGGACAACCCTATCCCCCTATTATGGCTACACCTTC. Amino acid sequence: CASSPGTTLSPYYGYTF.

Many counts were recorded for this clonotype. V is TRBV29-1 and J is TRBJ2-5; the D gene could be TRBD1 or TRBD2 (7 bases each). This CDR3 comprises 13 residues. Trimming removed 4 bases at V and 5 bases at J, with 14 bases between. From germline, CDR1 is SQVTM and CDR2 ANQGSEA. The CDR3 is CSVAGTAGETQYF. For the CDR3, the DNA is TGCAGCGTTGCCGGGACAGCGGGGGAGACCCAGTACTTC.

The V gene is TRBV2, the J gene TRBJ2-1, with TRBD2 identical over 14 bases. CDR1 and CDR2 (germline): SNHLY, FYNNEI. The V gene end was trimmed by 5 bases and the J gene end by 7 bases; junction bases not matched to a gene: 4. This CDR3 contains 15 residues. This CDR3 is CASSRTSGGRNEQFF. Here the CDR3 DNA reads TGTGCCAGCAGTCGGACTAGCGGGGGGCGGAATGAGCAGTTCTTC.

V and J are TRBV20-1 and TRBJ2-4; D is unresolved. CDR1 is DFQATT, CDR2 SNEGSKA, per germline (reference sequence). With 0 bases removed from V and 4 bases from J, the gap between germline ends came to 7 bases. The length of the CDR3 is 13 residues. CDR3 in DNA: TGCAGTGCTAGAGATTTTGGGAAAAACATTCAGTACTTC. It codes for CSARDFGKNIQYF.